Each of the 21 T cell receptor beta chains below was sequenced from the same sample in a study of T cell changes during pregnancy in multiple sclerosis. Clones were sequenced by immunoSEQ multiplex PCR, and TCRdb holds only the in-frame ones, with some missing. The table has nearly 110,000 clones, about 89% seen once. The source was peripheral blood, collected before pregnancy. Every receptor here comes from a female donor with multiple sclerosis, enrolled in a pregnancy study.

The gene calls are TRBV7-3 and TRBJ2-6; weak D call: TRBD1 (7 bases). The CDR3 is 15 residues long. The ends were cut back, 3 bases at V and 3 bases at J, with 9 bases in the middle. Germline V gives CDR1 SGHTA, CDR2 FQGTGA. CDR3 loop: CASSFQGGGANVLTF. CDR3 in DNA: TGTGCCAGCAGCTTTCAGGGGGGTGGGGCCAACGTCCTGACTTTC.

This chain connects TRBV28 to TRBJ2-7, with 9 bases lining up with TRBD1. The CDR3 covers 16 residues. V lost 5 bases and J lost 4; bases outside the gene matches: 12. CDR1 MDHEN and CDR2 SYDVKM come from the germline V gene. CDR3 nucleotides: TGTGCCAGCAGTACAGCCGGGGGACAGGGCTCGTACGAGCAGTACTTC. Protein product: CASSTAGGQGSYEQYF.

CDR3 protein: CASTTGVDSYEQYF. For the CDR3, the DNA is TGTGCCAGCACCACAGGGGTGGACTCCTACGAGCAGTACTTC. The chain recombines TRBV5-6 with TRBJ2-7; 7 bases line up with TRBD1. Germline loops: CDR1 SGHDT, CDR2 YYEEEE. Trimming took 6 bases from V and 0 from J; bases not matched to a gene: 6. The CDR3 totals 14 residues.

The CDR3 nucleotides are TGTGCCAGCAATTTCGGGGGGTCGAAAAGGAATGAGCAGTTCTTC. Translated, it gives CASNFGGSKRNEQFF. The rearrangement joins TRBV2 to TRBJ2-1; 7 bases map to TRBD2. The trim removed 7 bases at V and 7 bases at J, leaving 13 bases unmatched. Germline CDR1 reads SNHLY; CDR2 reads FYNNEI. The CDR3 is 15 residues long. Full variable domain (outside the CDR3, taken from reference TRBV2 and TRBJ2-1): EPEVTQTPSHQVTQMGQEVILRCVPISNHLYFYWYRQILGQKVEFLVSFYNNEISEKSEIFDDQFSVERPDGSNFTLKIRSTKLEDSAMYFCASNFGGSKRNEQFFGPGTRLTVL.

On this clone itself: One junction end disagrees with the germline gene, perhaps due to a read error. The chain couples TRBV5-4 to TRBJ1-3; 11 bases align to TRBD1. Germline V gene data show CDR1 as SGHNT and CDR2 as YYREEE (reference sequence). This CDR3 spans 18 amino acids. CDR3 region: CVSSPGQGGRGAGNTIYF. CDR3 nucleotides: TGTGTCAGCAGCCCGGGACAGGGGGGTAGAGGAGCCGGAAACACCATATATTTT.

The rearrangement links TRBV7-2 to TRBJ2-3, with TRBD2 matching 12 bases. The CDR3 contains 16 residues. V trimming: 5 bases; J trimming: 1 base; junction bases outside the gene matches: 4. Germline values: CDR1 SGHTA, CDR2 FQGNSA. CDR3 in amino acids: CASSPSGRAGTDTQYF. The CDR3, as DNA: TGTGCCAGCAGCCCTAGCGGGAGGGCTGGCACAGATACGCAGTATTTT.

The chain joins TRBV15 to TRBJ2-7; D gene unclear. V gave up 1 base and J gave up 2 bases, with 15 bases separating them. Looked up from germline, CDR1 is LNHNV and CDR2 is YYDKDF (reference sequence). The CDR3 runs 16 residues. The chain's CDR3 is CATSRVGLRPPYEQYF. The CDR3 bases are TGTGCCACCAGCAGAGTTGGGTTGAGGCCCCCCTACGAGCAGTACTTC.

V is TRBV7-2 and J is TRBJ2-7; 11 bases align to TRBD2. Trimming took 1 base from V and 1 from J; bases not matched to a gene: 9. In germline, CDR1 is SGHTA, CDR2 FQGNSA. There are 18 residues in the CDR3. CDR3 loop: CASSLVSSGGYTSYEQYF. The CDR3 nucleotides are TGTGCCAGCAGCTTAGTCTCTAGCGGGGGGTACACTTCCTACGAGCAGTACTTC.

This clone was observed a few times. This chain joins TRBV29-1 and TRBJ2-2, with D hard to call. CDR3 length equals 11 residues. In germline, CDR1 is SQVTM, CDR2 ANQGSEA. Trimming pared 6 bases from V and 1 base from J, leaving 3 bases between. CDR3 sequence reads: CSVLNTGELFF. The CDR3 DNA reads TGCAGCGTCTTGAACACCGGGGAGCTGTTTTTT.

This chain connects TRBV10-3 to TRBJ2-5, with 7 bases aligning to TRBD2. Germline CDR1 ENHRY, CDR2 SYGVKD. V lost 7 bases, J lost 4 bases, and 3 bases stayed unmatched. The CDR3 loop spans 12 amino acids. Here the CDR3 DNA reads TGTGCCATCAAAGGGGAGGGAGAGACCCAGTACTTC. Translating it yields CAIKGEGETQYF.

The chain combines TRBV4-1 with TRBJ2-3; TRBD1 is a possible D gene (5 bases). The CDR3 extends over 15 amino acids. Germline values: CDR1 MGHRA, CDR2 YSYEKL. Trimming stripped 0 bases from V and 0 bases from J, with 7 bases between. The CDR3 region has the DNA TGCGCCAGCAGCCAAGAAGGGGCTAGCACAGATACGCAGTATTTT. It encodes CASSQEGASTDTQYF.

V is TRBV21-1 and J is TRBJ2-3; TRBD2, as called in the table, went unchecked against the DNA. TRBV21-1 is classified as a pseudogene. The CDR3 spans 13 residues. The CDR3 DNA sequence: TGTGCCAGCAGCCAGCGGGAGGGGTATACGCAGTATTTT. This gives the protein CASSQREGYTQYF.

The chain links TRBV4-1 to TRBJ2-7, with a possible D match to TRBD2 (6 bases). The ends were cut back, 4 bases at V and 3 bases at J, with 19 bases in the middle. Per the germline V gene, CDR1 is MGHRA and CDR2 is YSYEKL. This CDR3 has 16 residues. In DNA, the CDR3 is TGCGCCAGCAGCCCGAAGGCCGGGGAGGTGGGCTACGAGCAGTACTTC. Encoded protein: CASSPKAGEVGYEQYF.

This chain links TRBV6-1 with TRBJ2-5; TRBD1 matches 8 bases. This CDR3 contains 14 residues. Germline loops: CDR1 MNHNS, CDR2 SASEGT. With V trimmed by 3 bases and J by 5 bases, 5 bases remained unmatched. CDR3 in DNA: TGTGCCAGCAGTGACAAGGACAGGGATGAGACCCAGTACTTC. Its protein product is CASSDKDRDETQYF.

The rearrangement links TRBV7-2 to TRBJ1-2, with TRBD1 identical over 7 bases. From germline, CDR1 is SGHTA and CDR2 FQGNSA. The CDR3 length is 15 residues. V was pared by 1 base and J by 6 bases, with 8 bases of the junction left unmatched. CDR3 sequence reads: CASSLESAGGNGYTF. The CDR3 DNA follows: TGTGCCAGCAGCTTAGAATCGGCAGGGGGTAATGGCTACACCTTC.

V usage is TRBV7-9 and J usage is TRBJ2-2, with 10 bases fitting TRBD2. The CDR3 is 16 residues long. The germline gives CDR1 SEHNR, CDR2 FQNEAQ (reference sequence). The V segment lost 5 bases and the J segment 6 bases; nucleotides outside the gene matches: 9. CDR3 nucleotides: TGTGCCAGCAGCACCCTCCTTCTAGCGGGAGCCGGGGAGCTGTTTTTT. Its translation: CASSTLLLAGAGELFF.

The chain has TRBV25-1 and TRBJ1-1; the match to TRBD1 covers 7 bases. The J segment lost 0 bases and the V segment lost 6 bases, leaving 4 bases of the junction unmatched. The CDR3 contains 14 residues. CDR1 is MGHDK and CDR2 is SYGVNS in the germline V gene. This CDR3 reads CASSRDSLNTEAFF. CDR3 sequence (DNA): TGTGCCAGCAGCAGGGACAGTTTGAACACTGAAGCTTTCTTT. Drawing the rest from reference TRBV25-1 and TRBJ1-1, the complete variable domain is EADIYQTPRYLVIGTGKKITLECSQTMGHDKMYWYQQDPGMELHLIHYSYGVNSTEKGDLSSESTVSRIRTEHFPLTLESARPSHTSQYLCASSRDSLNTEAFFGQGTRLTVV.

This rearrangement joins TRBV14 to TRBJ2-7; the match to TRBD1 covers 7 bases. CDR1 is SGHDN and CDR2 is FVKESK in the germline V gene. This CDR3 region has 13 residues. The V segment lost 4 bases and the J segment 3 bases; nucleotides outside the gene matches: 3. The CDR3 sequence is CASSPGQFYEQYF. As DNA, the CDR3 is TGTGCCAGCAGCCCGGGACAGTTCTACGAGCAGTACTTC.

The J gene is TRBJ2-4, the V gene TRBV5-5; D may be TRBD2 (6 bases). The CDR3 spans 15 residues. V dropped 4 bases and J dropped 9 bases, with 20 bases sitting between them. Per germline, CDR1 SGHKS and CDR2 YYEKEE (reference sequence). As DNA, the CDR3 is TGTGCCAGCAGCCTCGATCAGGCCACAGCGGGCATTCAGTACTTC. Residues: CASSLDQATAGIQYF.

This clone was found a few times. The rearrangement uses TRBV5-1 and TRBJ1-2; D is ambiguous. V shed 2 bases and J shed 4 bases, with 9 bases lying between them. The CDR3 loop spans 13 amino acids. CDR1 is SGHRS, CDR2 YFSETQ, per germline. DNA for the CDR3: TGCGCCAGCAGCTTCTCCACAGTCTATGGCTACACCTTC. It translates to CASSFSTVYGYTF.

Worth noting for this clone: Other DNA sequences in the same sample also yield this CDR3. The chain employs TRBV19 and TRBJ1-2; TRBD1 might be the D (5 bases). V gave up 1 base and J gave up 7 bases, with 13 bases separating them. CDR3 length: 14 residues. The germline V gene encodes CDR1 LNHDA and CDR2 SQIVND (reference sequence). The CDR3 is CASSIVAGSGGYTF. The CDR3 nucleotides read TGTGCCAGTAGTATAGTTGCAGGGTCGGGTGGCTACACCTTC.